This T cell receptor (beta chain) was recovered during a study of technical replicates of blood from a few donors. Some clones are missing from TCRdb's copy, which holds only in-frame ones; the method was immunoSEQ multiplex PCR. The sample has 79,000 or so clones, roughly 90% seen once. V lost 1 base and J 3 bases, leaving 9 bases between the germline ends. Germline CDR1 is MNHNS and CDR2 is SASEGT. The CDR3 consists of 14 residues. The sequence came from a human donor in good health. This sequence joins TRBV6-1 and TRBJ1-2, with D possibly being TRBD1 (6 bases). The sample was T cells isolated from PBMCs. The CDR3 loop reads CASSEVGTYYGYTF. CDR3 coding DNA: TGTGCCAGCAGTGAAGTGGGGACATACTATGGCTACACCTTC.